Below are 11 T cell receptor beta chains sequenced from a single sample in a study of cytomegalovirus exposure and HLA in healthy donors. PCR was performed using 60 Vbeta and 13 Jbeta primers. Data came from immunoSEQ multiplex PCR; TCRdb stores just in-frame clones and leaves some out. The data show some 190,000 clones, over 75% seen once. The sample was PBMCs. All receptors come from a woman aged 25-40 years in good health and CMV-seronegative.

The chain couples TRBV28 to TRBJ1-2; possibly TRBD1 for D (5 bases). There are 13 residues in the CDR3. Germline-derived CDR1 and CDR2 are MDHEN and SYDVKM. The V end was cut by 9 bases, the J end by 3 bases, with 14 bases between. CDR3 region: CASFGTYYYGYTF. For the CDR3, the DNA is TGTGCCAGTTTCGGGACTTACTACTATGGCTACACCTTC.

For the CDR3, the DNA is TGTGCCAGCAGCACGGGGTTGGGGGCAGAGACCCAGTACTTC. This translates into CASSTGLGAETQYF. The V call is TRBV28, the J call TRBJ2-5, with a tentative D call TRBD1 (6 bases). The V end was cut by 6 bases, the J end by 4 bases, with 15 bases between. There are 14 residues in the CDR3. Germline CDR1 reads MDHEN; CDR2 reads SYDVKM.

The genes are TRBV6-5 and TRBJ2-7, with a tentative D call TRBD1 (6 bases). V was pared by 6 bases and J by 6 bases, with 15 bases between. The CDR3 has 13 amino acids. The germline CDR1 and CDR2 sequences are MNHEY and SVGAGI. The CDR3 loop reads CASSPPGQSEQYF. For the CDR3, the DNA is TGTGCCAGCAGCCCCCCCGGACAGAGCGAGCAGTACTTC.

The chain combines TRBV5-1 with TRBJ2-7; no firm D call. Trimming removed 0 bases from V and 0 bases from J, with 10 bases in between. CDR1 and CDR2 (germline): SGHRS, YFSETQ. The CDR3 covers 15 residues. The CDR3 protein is CASSLVSGSSYEQYF. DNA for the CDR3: TGCGCCAGCAGCTTGGTCTCCGGTTCCTCCTACGAGCAGTACTTC.

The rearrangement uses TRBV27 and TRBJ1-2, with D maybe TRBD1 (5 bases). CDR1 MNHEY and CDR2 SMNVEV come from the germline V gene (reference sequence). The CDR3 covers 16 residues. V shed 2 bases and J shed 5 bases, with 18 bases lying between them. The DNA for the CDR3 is TGTGCCAGCAGTTTAAGGGGTCCGGACGTTGGATATGGCTACACCTTC. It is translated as CASSLRGPDVGYGYTF.

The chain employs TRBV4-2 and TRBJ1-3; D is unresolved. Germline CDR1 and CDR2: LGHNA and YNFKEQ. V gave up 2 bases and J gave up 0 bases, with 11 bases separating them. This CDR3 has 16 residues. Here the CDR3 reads CASSQTTPNSGNTIYF. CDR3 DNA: TGTGCCAGCAGCCAAACAACACCCAACTCTGGAAACACCATATATTTT.

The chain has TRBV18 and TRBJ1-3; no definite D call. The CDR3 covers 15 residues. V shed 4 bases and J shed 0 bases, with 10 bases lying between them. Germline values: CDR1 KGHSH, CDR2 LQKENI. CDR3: CASSRLGDSGNTIYF. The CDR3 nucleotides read TGTGCCAGCTCACGTTTAGGAGACTCTGGAAACACCATATATTTT. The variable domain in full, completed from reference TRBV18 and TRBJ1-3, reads NAGVMQNPRHLVRRRGQEARLRCSPMKGHSHVYWYRQLPEEGLKFMVYLQKENIIDESGMPKERFSAEFPKEGPSILRIQQVVRGDSAAYFCASSRLGDSGNTIYFGEGSWLTVV.

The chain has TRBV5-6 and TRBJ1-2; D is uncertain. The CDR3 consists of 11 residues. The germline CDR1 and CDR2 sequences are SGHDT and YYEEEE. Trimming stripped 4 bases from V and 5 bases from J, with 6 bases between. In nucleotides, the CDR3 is TGTGCCAGCAGCCCAGGTTATGGCTACACCTTC. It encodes CASSPGYGYTF. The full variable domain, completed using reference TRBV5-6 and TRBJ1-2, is DAGVTQSPTHLIKTRGQQVTLRCSPKSGHDTVSWYQQALGQGPQFIFQYYEEEERQRGNFPDRFSGHQFPNYSSELNVNALLLGDSALYLCASSPGYGYTFGSGTRLTVV.

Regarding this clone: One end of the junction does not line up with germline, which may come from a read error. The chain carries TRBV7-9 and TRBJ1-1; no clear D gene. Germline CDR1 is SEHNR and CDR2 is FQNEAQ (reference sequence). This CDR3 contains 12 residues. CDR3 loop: CSSSFVNTEAFF. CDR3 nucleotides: TGTTCCAGCAGCTTCGTGAACACTGAAGCTTTCTTT.

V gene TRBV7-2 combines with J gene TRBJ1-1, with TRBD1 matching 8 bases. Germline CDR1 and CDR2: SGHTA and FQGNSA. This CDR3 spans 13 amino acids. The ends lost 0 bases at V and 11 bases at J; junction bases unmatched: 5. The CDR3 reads CASSLADRVGAFF. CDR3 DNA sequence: TGTGCCAGCAGCTTAGCGGACAGGGTAGGCGCTTTCTTT.

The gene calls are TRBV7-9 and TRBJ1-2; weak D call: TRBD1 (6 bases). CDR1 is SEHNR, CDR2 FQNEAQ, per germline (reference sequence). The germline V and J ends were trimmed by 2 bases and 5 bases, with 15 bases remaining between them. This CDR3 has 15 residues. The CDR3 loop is CASSLLDRSVYGYTF. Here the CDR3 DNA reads TGTGCCAGCAGCTTATTAGACAGGAGCGTATATGGCTACACCTTC.